Shown below are 6 T cell receptor beta chains from a single sample sequenced in a study of blood T cell repertoires in COVID-19. Produced via immunoSEQ multiplex PCR; TCRdb's table is partial and in-frame only. The sample has about 190,000 clones; roughly 82% are singletons. The specimen sequenced was PBMCs or T cells enriched from blood (not recorded which). The receptor set was obtained from a middle-aged man with acute COVID-19.

This clone was found once. The V and J genes are TRBV5-1 and TRBJ1-4, with 7 bases aligning to TRBD1. Looked up from germline, CDR1 is SGHRS and CDR2 is YFSETQ. This CDR3 spans 14 amino acids. Trimming at V came to 3 bases and at J to 8 bases, leaving 7 bases not matched to a gene. The CDR3 loop is CASSSDRAWEKLFF. The DNA for the CDR3 is TGCGCCAGCAGCTCCGACAGGGCGTGGGAAAAACTGTTTTTT.

V usage is TRBV14 and J usage is TRBJ2-2; 11 bases match TRBD1. The V and J ends lost 9 bases and 5 bases, in that order; junction bases with no gene match: 2. Germline loops: CDR1 SGHDN, CDR2 FVKESK. The CDR3 is 13 amino acids. DNA of the CDR3: TGTGCCAGGGGGACAGGGGGGACCGGGGAGCTGTTTTTT. Translation gives CARGTGGTGELFF.

The chain employs TRBV28 and TRBJ2-2; tentative D call: TRBD2 (6 bases). The CDR3 loop spans 14 amino acids. The germline V gene has CDR1 MDHEN and CDR2 SYDVKM. V lost 3 bases to trimming and J lost 1 base, with 6 bases between them. In DNA, the CDR3 is TGTGCCAGCAGTTTGGGGGGGAACACCGGGGAGCTGTTTTTT. Translating it yields CASSLGGNTGELFF.

The V call is TRBV19, the J call TRBJ2-7; 8 positions match TRBD1. Losses at the gene ends were 5 bases for V and 7 bases for J; bases not matched to a gene: 10. The germline V gene encodes CDR1 LNHDA and CDR2 SQIVND (reference sequence). The CDR3 extends over 14 amino acids. In DNA, the CDR3 is TGTGCCAGTAGTTTCAGGGGGCCGGTCCGAGAGCAGTACTTC. It translates to CASSFRGPVREQYF.

CDR3 residues: CAWSTGSGETQYF. For the CDR3, the DNA is TGTGCCTGGAGTACAGGGAGTGGAGAGACCCAGTACTTC. This chain uses TRBV30 with TRBJ2-5, with TRBD1 as a possible D gene (6 bases). V was trimmed by 2 bases and J by 4 bases, leaving 11 bases between them. Germline V lookup: CDR1 GTSNPN, CDR2 SVGIG (reference sequence). The CDR3 is 13 amino acids.

This clone appeared once. CDR3 nucleotide sequence: TGTGCCAGCAGAATCCAGGGGGAAGAGACCCAGTACTTC. It specifies CASRIQGEETQYF. The chain couples TRBV28 to TRBJ2-5; 7 bases are a match to TRBD1. Germline V gives CDR1 MDHEN, CDR2 SYDVKM. This CDR3 spans 13 amino acids. The V gene end was trimmed by 6 bases and the J gene end by 3 bases; junction bases not matched to a gene: 4.